This T cell receptor (beta chain) was documented in a study of blood T cell repertoires in COVID-19. Study information: COVID-19 samples from acute and convalescent phases originated in the United States, Italy and Spain. T cells, B-cell-depleted T cells, or PBMCs supplied cDNA or gDNA.

CDR3 size: 16 residues. Germline CDR1 and CDR2: SNHLY and FYNNEI. The ends lost 5 bases at V and 7 bases at J; junction bases unmatched: 10. Original processing methods: Nucleated cell counts were estimated from reference gene primer amplification. The table came from immunoSEQ multiplex PCR; TCRdb's copy has only in-frame clones and leaves some out. V and J calls and clone size are those listed in that table; D and trimming were worked out from the DNA. The data contain roughly 87,000 clones, 75% of them singletons. Material: peripheral blood. The rearrangement uses TRBV2 and TRBJ2-4; 11 nucleotides match TRBD1. This receptor was obtained from a woman aged 45-65 years with acute or convalescent COVID-19. CDR3 loop: CASSKWARDRGNIQYF. In DNA form, the CDR3 reads TGTGCCAGCAGTAAATGGGCGCGGGACAGGGGGAACATTCAGTACTTC.